This TCR beta chain was sequenced in a study of blood T cell repertoires in COVID-19. Profiling relied on immunoSEQ multiplex PCR, and the TCRdb table lists in-frame clones only, not all of them. The repertoire holds roughly 500,000 clones, with 85% to 90% as singletons. The source of this sequence is a man aged 18 to 29 with COVID-19, enrolled during active disease. Sequencing was carried out using peripheral blood.

The CDR3 here is CASSQGVTGGGYTF. The CDR3 region has the DNA TGCGCCAGCAGCCAAGGTGTGACAGGGGGTGGCTACACCTTC. This chain uses TRBV4-1 with TRBJ1-2, with 9 bases fitting TRBD1. Germline loops: CDR1 MGHRA, CDR2 YSYEKL. This CDR3 comprises 14 residues. V was clipped by 1 base and J by 7 bases; unmatched bases: 4.